The sample holds one count of the clone carrying this T cell receptor (beta chain). The data were obtained in a study of human thymus T cells. The thymus tissue came from resections taken during corrective heart surgery. Clones were sequenced by immunoSEQ multiplex PCR, and TCRdb holds only the in-frame ones, with some missing. The sample consists of roughly 130,000 clones, 90% to 95% of them appearing once. V lost 4 bases and J 5 bases, leaving 14 bases between the germline ends. CDR1 is SGHRS, CDR2 YFSETQ, per germline. The CDR3 has 14 residues. Sequencing was carried out using thymus tissue. V usage is TRBV5-1 and J usage is TRBJ2-3; D is unclear. The sequence was collected from a boy under two years old with a congenital heart defect but otherwise immunologically healthy. CDR3 nucleotides: TGCGCCAGCAGCCTCCCGATACACGAAGATACGCAGTATTTT. This sequence encodes CASSLPIHEDTQYF.